This T cell receptor (beta chain) emerged from a study of beta chain features in type 1 diabetes. Study observations and caveats: Across patients, naive, central memory and Treg TCRB repertoires exhibited apparently greater similarity than was observed across healthy donors. There were fewer insertions and more deletions at the VDJ junctions of type 1 diabetes patients. Moderate yet significant TCRB CDR3 shortening was seen in Type 1 diabetes patients in all four CD4+ subsets.

V shed 8 bases and J 5 bases; nucleotides not matched to a gene: 3. The CDR3 extends over 13 amino acids. Germline loops: CDR1 MNHEY, CDR2 SVGAGI. Expressed TCRB transcripts were sequenced because the entire RNA isolate underwent reverse transcription. This table comes from immunoSEQ multiplex PCR, and its TCRdb copy is limited to in-frame clones, with some not included. Here the sample spans 280,000 or so clones, approximately 16% being singletons. In this sample, this clone turned up a few times. Its antigen remains unidentified. The V gene is TRBV6-5, the J gene TRBJ2-1; TRBD2 aligns across 10 bases. The clonotype was recovered from a man between 18 and 35 years old with type 1 diabetes. Sample: naive CD4+ T cells from blood. This CDR3 reads CASRLAGHNEQFF. CDR3 coding DNA: TGTGCCAGCCGACTAGCGGGCCACAATGAGCAGTTCTTC.